Detailed here is one T cell receptor beta chain. This specimen comes from a study of Ad26.COV2.S vaccination and SARS-CoV-2 variants. At the level of the study: Ad26.COV2.S, an intramuscular injection, was given once or twice 56 days apart.

V gave up 2 bases and J gave up 5 bases; unmatched junction bases: 4. The germline gives CDR1 SGHNT, CDR2 YYREEE (reference sequence). The CDR3 is made up of 14 amino acids. This table comes from immunoSEQ multiplex PCR, and its TCRdb copy is limited to in-frame clones, with some not included. The data contain 400,000 to 450,000 clones, 75% to 95% of them singletons. Treatment specified: over 15 received Ad26.COV2.S at low or high dose, single or two shots; about 5 received placebo; per-sample allocation not given. All samples were drawn on day 63, counting from the first vaccine or placebo injection.

This sample comprised peripheral blood, obtained in a trial of Ad26.COV2.S vaccine versus placebo. This chain links TRBV5-4 with TRBJ2-7; 10 nucleotides agree with TRBD1. This TCR was sampled from a person between 18 and 65 years old who received the Ad26.COV2.S COVID-19 vaccine or a placebo. Here the CDR3 DNA reads TGTGCCAGCAGCTTCCGGGACAGGGGTAACGAGCAGTACTTC. Protein sequence: CASSFRDRGNEQYF.